The sample holds a few counts of the clone carrying this TCR beta chain. These data belong to a study of T-cell reconstitution after alpha-beta-depleted transplantation in children. Preparation of the TCRbeta library involved a method that used unique molecular identifiers. TCRdb redid the calling of the PCR reads with MiXCR, one entry per CDR3 protein. The sample carries 600,000 to 700,000 distinct CDR3 sequences, about an eighth recorded once. The receptor comes from a girl aged 2 to 10 with congenital amegakaryocytic thrombocytopenia, due to receive a stem cell transplant. Sequencing used PBMCs, obtained before TCRalphabeta/CD19-depleted stem cell transplant.

The DNA of the CDR3 is TGTGCCAGCAGTTTCCCAGGTCAGAACACTGAAGCTTTCTTT. It specifies CASSFPGQNTEAFF. The rearrangement links TRBV12-3 or TRBV12-4 to TRBJ1-1; D gene uncertain. The CDR3 is 14 residues long. V lost 3 bases, J lost 1 base, and 9 bases lay in between.